The clone carrying this TCR beta chain occurred once. This CDR3 contains 16 residues. The germline gives CDR1 LNHDA, CDR2 SQIVND (reference sequence). V gave up 4 bases and J gave up 2 bases; unmatched junction bases: 7. This sample was taken from a study of CD8 T cells in Susac syndrome. From blood CD8+ and CD4+ T cells, the TCR beta chain was sequenced. Controls matched for sex and age were healthy donors. Reverse transcription of roughly 0.45 to 1 ug RNA used random hexamers. Across 54 Vbeta and 13 Jbeta, TCR beta CDR3 was amplified with immunoSEQ multiplex PCR. TCRdb itself ran the immunoSEQ multiplex PCR reads through MiXCR, one entry per CDR3 protein. The sample shows under 200,000 distinct CDR3 sequences, over 85% of them seen only once.

The chain is built from TRBV19 and TRBJ2-3; TRBD1 matches at 9 bases. The sample comprised CD4+ T cells from PBMCs. This receptor was identified in a human donor in good health. In DNA, the CDR3 is TGTGCCAGTAGTAGAGGGGGACAGGGCCTCACAGATACGCAGTATTTT. Translating it yields CASSRGGQGLTDTQYF.